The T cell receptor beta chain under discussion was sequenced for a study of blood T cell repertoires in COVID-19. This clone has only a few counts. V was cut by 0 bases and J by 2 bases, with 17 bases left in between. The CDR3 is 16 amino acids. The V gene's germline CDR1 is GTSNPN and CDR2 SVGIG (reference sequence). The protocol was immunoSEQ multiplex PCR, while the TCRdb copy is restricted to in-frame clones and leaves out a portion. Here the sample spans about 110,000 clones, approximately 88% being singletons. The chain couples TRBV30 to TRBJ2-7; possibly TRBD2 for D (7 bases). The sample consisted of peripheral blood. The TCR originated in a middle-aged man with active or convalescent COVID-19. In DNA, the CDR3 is TGTGCCTGGAGTGTACAAGTGGGGGGGGCCCCCTACGAGCAGTACTTC. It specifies CAWSVQVGGAPYEQYF.